The present TCR beta chain was sequenced within a study of CD8 T cells in Susac syndrome (dated by TCRdb to about 2019). Turning to the overall study: Whether CD8+ T cell activation and differentiation in Susac syndrome was antigen driven was tested using repertoire sequencing. The clonality of the CD8+ T cell repertoire was compared across over 9 healthy donors, 14 Susac syndrome patients and under 18 multiple sclerosis patients. Overall study outcomes, separate from this receptor: The TCR sequencing and HLA analysis was acknowledged to have included a relatively small number of individuals.

The CDR3 goes from the cysteine to the phenylalanine over 15 residues. The read is trimmed to its CDR3 DNA, 45 bases read in frame from base 1. CDR1 is given as SGHDT and CDR2 as YYEEEE, both from the germline V gene. V and J are trimmed by 4 bases and 10 bases, and the gene matches miss 6 bases of the junction. In its sample, this clonotype was seen once. It lacks a known antigen. It has no much larger one-base neighbor in the sample; base qualities were not kept. A read on its own is weak evidence. Peripheral blood CD8+ and CD4+ T cells from healthy donors, Susac syndrome patients and multiple sclerosis patients were profiled by high-throughput TCR beta sequencing. The healthy donors served as controls matched for age and sex. CD8+ TEMRA cells were enriched by FACS, while bulk CD8+ and CD4+ T cells were purified by magnetic negative isolation. Blood was collected in EDTA tubes and processed within 24 hours, with PBMCs isolated through density gradient centrifugation. PBMCs intended for TCR sequencing were cryopreserved in liquid nitrogen and were subsequently thawed in a 37 degrees C water bath. The sorted or isolated CD4+, CD8+ and CD8+ TEMRA cells reached a purity of at least 90%.

RNA was extracted using the RNeasy kit, and roughly 0.5 to 1 microgram was reverse transcribed with random hexamers. The immunoSEQ multiplex PCR assay, covering 54 Vbeta and 13 Jbeta segments, was used to amplify TCR beta CDR3 regions. To correct PCR amplification bias, a synthetic template baseline was used for both primer optimization and computational correction. The study's processing was this. Only productive sequences were kept, with reads annotated to V, D and J genes according to IMGT and analyzed in immunoSEQ Analyzer. Clonality was computed as one minus Shannon entropy normalized by log2 of the number of productive unique sequences. For each patient and control, public and private clones were evaluated among the 100 most prevalent clones. Clones were defined as Susac-specific when absent from the healthy and MS cohorts, from 1052 published viral clones and from other ImmuneACCESS disease sequences. TCRdb trimmed the raw reads at Q25, called clones with MiXCR and kept productive beta chains. Records with the same CDR3 protein are collapsed into one entry carrying the most frequent genes and DNA. The authors' filters were not applied to this entry. A total of some 57,000 distinct CDR3 sequences appear in this sample, 85% to 95% of them only once. The ten biggest clones cover just under 0.2% of the sample.

Sequenced sample: CD8+ T cells from PBMCs. Recombination joined TRBV5-6 with TRBJ1-6, with 12 middle bases fitting TRBD1. This TCR came from a human donor in good health. The CDR3 protein is CASSATGTGGSPLHF. The DNA sequence is as follows: TGTGCCAGCAGCGCGACCGGGACAGGGGGCTCACCCCTCCACTTT. The CDR3, completed at both ends by the reference TRBV5-6 and TRBJ1-6 genes, gives the full variable domain DAGVTQSPTHLIKTRGQQVTLRCSPKSGHDTVSWYQQALGQGPQFIFQYYEEEERQRGNFPDRFSGHQFPNYSSELNVNALLLGDSALYLCASSATGTGGSPLHFGNGTRLTVT.